This T cell receptor (beta chain) derives from a study of blood T cell repertoires in COVID-19. For the study at large: Acute and convalescent COVID-19 samples came from the United States, Italy and Spain. In each case, the material was cDNA or gDNA derived from T cells, B-cell-depleted T cells, or PBMCs.

In the source study's methods: Amplification with reference gene primers provided the estimates of nucleated cell counts. Repertoires were generated with immunoSEQ multiplex PCR, while TCRdb's copy carries only in-frame clones and drops some. The V and J calls and the clone size are those of that table, but D and trimming were determined from the DNA. The sample has approximately 260,000 clones, under 90% seen once. This clone was counted a few times. J gave up 5 bases and V 5 bases, and 8 bases lay outside the gene matches. Germline CDR1 and CDR2: SEHNR and FQNEAQ (reference sequence). The CDR3 is 14 residues long.

The sequenced sample consisted of peripheral blood. This chain links TRBV7-9 with TRBJ1-2, with 7 bases that match TRBD1. The origin of this receptor is a man in his forties or fifties with acute or convalescent COVID-19. DNA of the CDR3: TGTGCCAGCAGCCCGACAGGGCCCACTTATGGCTACACCTTC. It specifies CASSPTGPTYGYTF.